These T cell receptor beta chains were read from a single sample in a study of cytomegalovirus exposure and HLA in healthy donors. Measured with immunoSEQ multiplex PCR; TCRdb has only the in-frame clones, and not every one. There are 200,000 to 250,000 clones in the sample; more than 60% occur only once, and 0.2% to 0.25% lies in the top ten. Input material: PBMCs. Source of these receptors: a girl aged 2 to 10 in good health and CMV-seronegative. Each CDR3 is given with its conserved first and last residue.

TRBJ2-3,TRBV5-1,CASSQGLAGGADTQYF
TRBJ2-3,TRBV7-9,CASSLGTSGGTDTQYF
TRBJ2-5,TRBV5-1,CASSVAVSGRLRETQYF
TRBJ1-1,TRBV25-1,CASSEYRGNTEAFF
TRBJ1-1,TRBV27,CASSLYSGTDEAFF
TRBJ1-2,TRBV6-5,CASSYFRDSYGYTF
TRBJ1-1,TRBV6-1,CASSSDTEAFF
TRBJ2-3,TRBV18,CASSPTTGIGTDTQYF
TRBJ1-5,TRBV30,CAWSVADLGPQHF
TRBJ1-1,TRBV30,CAWSPIANTEAFF
TRBJ2-3,TRBV30,CAWTAGQGATDTQYF
TRBJ2-5,TRBV5-4,CASRHRDSQETQYF
TRBJ1-1,TRBV6-1,CASSDREGNTEAFF
TRBJ2-2,TRBV5-1,CASSLGGGRELFF
TRBJ2-3,TRBV2,CASTKLNRAQGATQYF
TRBJ1-1,TRBV2,CASRKDTPNTEAFF
TRBJ2-7,TRBV4-1,CASSQVPQGYEQYF
TRBJ2-7,TRBV5-1,CASRPTGTGAYEQYF
TRBJ2-5,TRBV10-2,CASSGQGGRETQYF
TRBJ2-3,TRBV4-2,CASSALGSGTPTDTQYF
TRBJ2-7,TRBV9,CASSARVFYEQYF
TRBJ1-1,TRBV5-1,CASSSQGAGTEAFF
TRBJ1-4,TRBV7-9,CSSSPNRDTNEKLFF
TRBJ2-7,TRBV6-5,CASSPGQGGEQYF
.,TRBV4-1,CASSYLPTRDRAYEQYF
TRBJ1-2,TRBV4-2,CASSHDTGTGPFRGYTF
TRBJ1-4,TRBV2,CASRGRGTEKLFF
TRBJ1-2,TRBV9,CASSAPSGAGGNPHYGYTF
TRBJ1-4,TRBV5-5,CASRFTGSTNEKLFF
TRBJ1-1,TRBV9,CASSVGGVNTEAFF
TRBJ2-3,TRBV7-3,CASSLIREGEETQYF
TRBJ2-1,TRBV5-6,CASSEGLAGPNEQFF
TRBJ2-1,TRBV28,CASSFRGANEQFF
TRBJ1-1,TRBV29-1,CSVATGTGNMNTEAFF
TRBJ2-7,TRBV2,CASSSGTGVEQYF
TRBJ1-4,TRBV25-1,CASRSAGRGEKLFF
TRBJ2-7,TRBV7-2,CASSFAGLYEQYF
TRBJ1-1,TRBV19,CASSTGTVYTEAFF
TRBJ2-7,TRBV27,CASTEGGGSYEQYF
TRBJ2-2,TRBV6-4,CASSENPGLREDVNTGELFF
TRBJ1-1,TRBV30,CAWSAQIEGTEAFF
TRBJ2-5,TRBV9,CASSVGANPQETQYF
TRBJ1-1,TRBV4-1,CASSQDRFLSVNTEAFF
TRBJ2-2,TRBV5-4,CASSLQGTGELFF
TRBJ1-2,TRBV5-1,CASSLGSILDYGYTF
TRBJ1-2,TRBV2,CASLGADYGYTF
TRBJ1-4,TRBV5-1,CASSFGGANEKLFF
TRBJ1-5,TRBV30,CAWSLKTGFYSNQPQHF
TRBJ1-2,TRBV10-1,CASSESTGFEGYTF
TRBJ2-7,TRBV19,CASSTMRGQGGIEQYF
TRBJ2-6,TRBV5-4,CASSLGSSGSGANVLTF
TRBJ2-7,TRBV5-5,CASSSNRGRLYEQYF
TRBJ1-2,TRBV14,CASSQDFFGTNYGYTF
TRBJ2-3,TRBV5-6,CASSRRWLVGGRDTQYF
TRBJ1-2,TRBV6-5,CASSYAGQFYGYTF
TRBJ2-7,TRBV2,CASSEALQGTYEQYF
TRBJ2-7,TRBV2,CASRLRGPQYF